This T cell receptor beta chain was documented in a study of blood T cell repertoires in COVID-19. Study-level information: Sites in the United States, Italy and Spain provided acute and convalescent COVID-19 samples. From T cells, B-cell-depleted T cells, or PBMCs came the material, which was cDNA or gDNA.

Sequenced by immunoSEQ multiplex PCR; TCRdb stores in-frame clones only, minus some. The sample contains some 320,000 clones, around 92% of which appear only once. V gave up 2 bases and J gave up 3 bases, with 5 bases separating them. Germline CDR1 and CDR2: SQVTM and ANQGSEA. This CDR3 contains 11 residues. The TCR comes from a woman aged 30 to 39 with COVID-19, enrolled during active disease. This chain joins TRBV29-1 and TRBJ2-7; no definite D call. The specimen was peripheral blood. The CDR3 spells CSVETFYEQYF. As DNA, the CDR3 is TGCAGCGTTGAAACTTTCTACGAGCAGTACTTC.